This T cell receptor (beta chain) originates from a study of siplizumab effects on memory and regulatory T cells. Whole-study results and caveats: Tregs that proliferated in siplizumab cultures did not have their suppressive function confirmed. With siplizumab, mappable alloreactive CD4+ clones averaged around 70% Treg-derived, versus less than 30% in controls. Only a minor fraction of alloreactive clones mapped to unstimulated subsets. Naive T cell populations appeared to exhibit greater diversity than memory cells and appeared to be major alloresponse contributors.

CDR3 size: 13 residues. Trimming removed 0 bases at V and 9 bases at J, with 9 bases between. Germline V gene sequence: CDR1 LNHNV, CDR2 YYDKDF (reference sequence). With respect to this clone: Its antigen is not known.

Produced via immunoSEQ multiplex PCR; TCRdb's table is partial and in-frame only. The sample shows 80,000 to 130,000 clones, around 95% of them seen only once. The specimen sequenced was Tregs sorted from blood. The chain links TRBV15 to TRBJ2-1, with unresolved D. The receptor comes from a human donor in good health. CDR3 region: CATSRDMWVEQFF. The CDR3 bases are TGTGCCACCAGCAGAGATATGTGGGTTGAGCAGTTCTTC. Using reference TRBV15 and TRBJ2-1 for the parts outside the CDR3, the full variable domain is DAMVIQNPRYQVTQFGKPVTLSCSQTLNHNVMYWYQQKSSQAPKLLFHYYDKDFNNEADTPDNFQSRRPNTSFCFLDIRSPGLGDTAMYLCATSRDMWVEQFFGPGTRLTVL.